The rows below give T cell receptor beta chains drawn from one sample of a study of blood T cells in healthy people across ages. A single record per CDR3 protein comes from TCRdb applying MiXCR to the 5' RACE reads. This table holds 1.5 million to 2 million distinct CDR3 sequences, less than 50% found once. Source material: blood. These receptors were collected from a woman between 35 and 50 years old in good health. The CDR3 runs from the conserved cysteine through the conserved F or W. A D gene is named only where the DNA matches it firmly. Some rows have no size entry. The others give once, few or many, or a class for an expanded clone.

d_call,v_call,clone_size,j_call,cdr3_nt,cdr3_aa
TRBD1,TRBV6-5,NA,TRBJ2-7,TGTGCCAGCTTCGGGACAGAGAATTTCTACGAGCAGTACTTC,CASFGTENFYEQYF
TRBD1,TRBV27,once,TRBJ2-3,TGTGCCAGCAGTTCCGAACAGACAGGGAGCACAGATACGCAGTATTTT,CASSSEQTGSTDTQYF
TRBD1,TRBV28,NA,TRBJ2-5,TGTGCCAGCACCAACCGGGACAGGGGACCCCAAAAATTACAAGAGACCCAGTACTTC,CASTNRDRGPQKLQETQYF
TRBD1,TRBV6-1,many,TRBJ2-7,TGTGCCAGCAATCCCAGGACAGGGGGGTACGAGCAGTACTTC,CASNPRTGGYEQYF
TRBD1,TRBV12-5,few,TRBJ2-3,TGTGCTAGTGGTTTGGCGACAGGGGGTGAAGATACGCAGTATTTT,CASGLATGGEDTQYF
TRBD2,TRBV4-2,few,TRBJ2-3,TGTGCCAGCAGCCAAGTAGGGAGCGGGGGGGCTTTGGATACGCAGTATTTT,CASSQVGSGGALDTQYF
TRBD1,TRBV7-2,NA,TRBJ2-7,TGTGCCAGCAGCTTAACTTGGGACAGGAGTACCTACGAGCAGTACTTC,CASSLTWDRSTYEQYF
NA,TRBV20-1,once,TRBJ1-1,TGCAGTGCCAGAGTTAGGACACTCAACACTGAAGCTTTCTTT,CSARVRTLNTEAFF
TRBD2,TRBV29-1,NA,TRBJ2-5,TGCAGCGTTGTAAGCGGGGGAGAAGAGACCCTGTACTTC,CSVVSGGEETLYF
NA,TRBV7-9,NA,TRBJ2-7,TGTGCCAGCAGCTCCTTCCTGGAGGAGCCCTTCTCCTACGAGCAGTACTTC,CASSSFLEEPFSYEQYF
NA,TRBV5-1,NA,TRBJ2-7,TGCGCCAGCAGCCAGGTAACAGACTACTCCTACGAGCAGTACTTC,CASSQVTDYSYEQYF
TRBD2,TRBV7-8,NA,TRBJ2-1,TGTGCCAGCAGCTCGGGACTAGGGGTCGATGAGCAGTTCTTC,CASSSGLGVDEQFF
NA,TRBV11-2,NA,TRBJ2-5,TGTGCCAGCAGCTTAGTGGGCCGGTCGGGGGAGACCCAGTACTTC,CASSLVGRSGETQYF
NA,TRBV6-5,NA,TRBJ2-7,TGTGCCAGCAGCTATGATTATAGTGGGTCCTACGAGCAGTACTTC,CASSYDYSGSYEQYF
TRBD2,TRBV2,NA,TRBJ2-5,TGTGCCAGCACAGCACGCGGGGGGTACCAAGAGACCCAGTACTTC,CASTARGGYQETQYF
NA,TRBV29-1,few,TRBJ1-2,TGCAGCGGACAGTTCTCTAACTATGGCTACACCTTC,CSGQFSNYGYTF
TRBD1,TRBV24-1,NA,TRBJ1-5,TGTGCCACCAGGGACAGGGTGGATCAGCCCCAGCATTTT,CATRDRVDQPQHF
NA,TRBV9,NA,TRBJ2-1,TGTGCCAGCAGCGTAAGGGGCCATGAGCAGTTCTTC,CASSVRGHEQFF
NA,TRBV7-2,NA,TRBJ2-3,TGTGCCAGCAGCCCGGGCCATCGGGGTACGCAGTATTTT,CASSPGHRGTQYF
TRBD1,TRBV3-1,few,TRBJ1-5,TGTGCCAGCAGCCAAGGACAGGGTTTCGGGAATCAGCCCCAGCATTTT,CASSQGQGFGNQPQHF
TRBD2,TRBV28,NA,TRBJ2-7,TGTGCCAGCAGTAATGGCGGGGGAGTACCCTACGAGCAGTACTTC,CASSNGGGVPYEQYF
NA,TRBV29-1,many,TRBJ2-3,TGCAGCGTTGGAACAGGCACAGATACGCAGTATTTT,CSVGTGTDTQYF
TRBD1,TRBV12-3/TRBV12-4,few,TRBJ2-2,TGTGCCAGCAGTTTTGGGGACAGAAACACCGGGGAGCTGTTTTTT,CASSFGDRNTGELFF
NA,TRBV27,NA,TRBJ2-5,TGTGCCAGCACCTGGGTATTCCGGGGTCGGGAGACCCAGTACTTC,CASTWVFRGRETQYF
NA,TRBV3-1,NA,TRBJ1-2,TGTGCCAGCAGCCAACGTCCCCGGGACGGGGGATGGGGGGGCTACACCTTC,CASSQRPRDGGWGGYTF
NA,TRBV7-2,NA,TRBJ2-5,TGTGCCAGCAGCAAAACAGTGGGGACCCAGTACTTC,CASSKTVGTQYF
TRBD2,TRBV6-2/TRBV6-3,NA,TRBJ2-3,TGTGCCAGCAGTTACCCAACTAAGCGGGGTGGAGGCACAGATACGCAGTATTTT,CASSYPTKRGGGTDTQYF
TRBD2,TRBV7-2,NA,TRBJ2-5,TGTGCCAGCAGCTTCCTAGCGGAGGTGCTAATGAAGACCCAGTACTTC,CASSFLAEVLMKTQYF
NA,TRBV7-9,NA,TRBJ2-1,TGTGCCAGCAGCCCCTGGAGGCAGGGGATACGGCGTGAGCAGTTCTTC,CASSPWRQGIRREQFF